This TCR beta chain originates from a study of regulatory T cells in long-lasting Graves disease. Study-wide background: Persistent Graves' disease required over 5 years of antithyroid drugs and positive TSH receptor antibodies. Study-wide findings and caveats: TRBV28, TRBJ1-2 and TRBJ2-5 emerged as the favored segments in persistent disease.

On this clonotype itself: Antigen unknown.

V shed 6 bases, J shed 2 bases, and the junction held 11 bases outside the gene matches. The CDR3 spans 16 residues. Germline values: CDR1 DFQATT, CDR2 SNEGSKA (reference sequence). iRepertoire HTBI primers and Arm-PCR of CDR3 regions built TCR beta libraries. TCRdb re-analysed the multiplex PCR reads in MiXCR, keeping a single row per CDR3 protein. The sample carries fewer than 600,000 distinct CDR3 sequences, about 20% recorded once. Documented time point: persistent/refractory GD, antithyroid drugs over 5 years with positive TRAb. With RNA extracted from PBMCs as input, the TCR library was made. This sequence joins TRBV20-1 and TRBJ1-3; 9 bases are shared with TRBD1. This clonotype originated in a female donor with Graves disease. The specimen comprised peripheral blood mononuclear cells (PBMCs), sampled when the disease was refractory, from a patient treated with antithyroid drugs. The CDR3 spells CSAEPGQGGTGNTIYF. As DNA, the CDR3 is TGCAGTGCCGAGCCGGGACAGGGAGGTACTGGAAACACCATATATTTT.